These 30 T cell receptor beta chains were all obtained from the same sample, sequenced in a study of post-analysis software for immune sequencing data. General observations from the study: Four or five TRBV segments were significantly more frequent in patients than in controls. TRBV5-6, TRBV5-1 and TRBV20-1 were among these segments.

Their antigens are not known. Unique-molecular-identifier-tagged TCR beta cDNA libraries were used. One entry per CDR3 protein, called by TCRdb with MiXCR from the PCR reads. Of roughly 430,000 distinct CDR3 sequences listed, over 30% are singletons. The sample taken for sequencing was blood. These receptors originate from a girl aged 2 to 10 with multiple sclerosis.

This clonotype has just a few counts. The chain couples TRBV20-1 to TRBJ2-7; a possible D gene is TRBD2 (5 bases). The germline gives CDR1 DFQATT, CDR2 SNEGSKA (reference sequence). V was clipped by 5 bases and J by 3 bases, with 20 bases between them. This CDR3 region has 15 residues. CDR3 protein: CSALTGKSLNYEQYF. The CDR3 region has the DNA TGCAGTGCTTTAACGGGAAAATCACTCAACTACGAGCAGTACTTC.

This sequence joins TRBV7-3 and TRBJ2-2; D may be TRBD2 (5 bases). Germline V CDR1 and CDR2: SGHTA, FQGTGA. The V end lost 1 base, the J end lost 5 bases, and 17 bases lay between the germline ends. This CDR3 has 17 residues. The CDR3 sequence is CASSLSSPRTRTGELFF. In DNA, the CDR3 is TGTGCCAGCAGCTTAAGCAGCCCGAGGACTCGTACCGGGGAGCTGTTTTTT.

J is TRBJ2-5 and V is TRBV12-3 or TRBV12-4; D perhaps matches TRBD1 (5 bases). CDR3 length: 12 residues. The germline V and J ends were trimmed by 3 bases and 11 bases, with 13 bases remaining between them. The CDR3 spells CASSFGPTEQYF. CDR3 DNA: TGTGCCAGCAGTTTCGGGCCGACAGAGCAGTACTTC.

This clonotype was counted only a few times. The chain combines TRBV6-5 with TRBJ2-5, with 7 bases matching TRBD1. CDR3 length: 14 amino acids. Germline lookup yields CDR1 MNHEY and CDR2 SVGAGI. V lost 6 bases to trimming and J lost 2 bases; unmatched junction nucleotides: 6. In DNA, the CDR3 is TGTGCCAGCAGCACATGGACAGGACAAGAGACCCAGTACTTC. Translating gives CASSTWTGQETQYF.

This sequence joins TRBV20-1 and TRBJ1-1; 7 bases fit TRBD1. Per the germline V gene, CDR1 is DFQATT and CDR2 is SNEGSKA (reference sequence). Unmatched junction bases numbered 6, after V lost 6 bases and J lost 2 bases. CDR3 length equals 13 residues. CDR3 amino acids: CSAQRDSNTEAFF. The DNA of the CDR3 is TGCAGTGCCCAACGGGACAGCAACACTGAAGCTTTCTTT.

This clonotype was found many times. This sequence joins TRBV12-3 or TRBV12-4 and TRBJ1-6, with unresolved D. Trimming pared 6 bases from V and 2 bases from J, leaving 11 bases between. This CDR3 spans 15 amino acids. CDR3 in amino acids: CASSKGNPYNSPLHF. CDR3 DNA: TGTGCCAGCAGCAAGGGAAACCCCTATAATTCACCCCTCCACTTT.

This clonotype has a handful of counts. This chain joins TRBV11-3 and TRBJ2-1, with TRBD2 matching 8 bases. The CDR3 contains 16 residues. V lost 4 bases, J lost 0 bases, and 5 bases stayed unmatched. The germline gives CDR1 SGHNT, CDR2 YENEEA. The DNA of the CDR3 is TGTGCCAGCAGCTCCACCGGGACTAGCTCCTACAATGAGCAGTTCTTC. Encoded protein: CASSSTGTSSYNEQFF.

In DNA, the CDR3 is TGTGCCAGCAGTTTATCAGGAGGAGTAAGCTCCTACAATGAGCAGTTCTTC. Its translation is CASSLSGGVSSYNEQFF. The chain joins TRBV27 to TRBJ2-1; a possible D gene is TRBD2 (5 bases). Per germline, CDR1 MNHEY and CDR2 SMNVEV (reference sequence). Trimming removed 0 bases at V and 0 bases at J, with 12 bases between. This CDR3 has 17 residues.

The chain uses TRBV20-1 and TRBJ1-3; D gene unclear. This CDR3 is built from 12 residues. With 5 bases removed from V and 4 bases from J, the gap between germline ends came to 9 bases. Germline CDR1 is DFQATT and CDR2 is SNEGSKA (reference sequence). In DNA, the CDR3 is TGCAGTGCTCCCGGATCCGGAAACACCATATATTTT. Translated: CSAPGSGNTIYF.

V and J are TRBV6-1 and TRBJ1-2; 8 positions match TRBD1. CDR1 is MNHNS, CDR2 SASEGT, per germline. Unmatched junction bases numbered 5, after V lost 5 bases and J lost 6 bases. The CDR3 sequence is 13 residues long. In DNA form, the CDR3 reads TGTGCCAGCAGTATTCAGGGGGCGGATGGCTACACCTTC. Its translation: CASSIQGADGYTF.

The chain combines TRBV7-2 with TRBJ1-2; D remains unclear. Germline V CDR1 and CDR2: SGHTA, FQGNSA. V dropped 5 bases and J dropped 8 bases, with 21 bases sitting between them. The CDR3 is 15 residues long. This CDR3 is CASSPGEGINRGYTF. CDR3 bases: TGTGCCAGCAGCCCCGGGGAGGGCATTAATAGGGGCTACACCTTC.

This clonotype was found a few times. The chain links TRBV7-8 to TRBJ2-5; perhaps TRBD2 as D (6 bases). The CDR3 extends over 14 amino acids. The ends were cut back, 2 bases at V and 0 bases at J, with 7 bases in the middle. Germline CDR1 and CDR2: SGHVS and FQNEAQ. The CDR3 DNA is TGTGCCAGCAGCTTACCTAGCGACCAAGAGACCCAGTACTTC. It specifies CASSLPSDQETQYF.

The chain employs TRBV6-1 and TRBJ1-1; 8 bases line up with TRBD1. Germline V gene lookup returns CDR1 MNHNS and CDR2 SASEGT. V was clipped by 6 bases and J by 4 bases; unmatched bases: 19. The CDR3 spans 18 residues. CDR3 region: CASRPRGPSGKSGTEAFF. CDR3 DNA sequence: TGTGCCAGCAGACCCAGGGGGCCGTCCGGAAAAAGCGGCACTGAAGCTTTCTTT.

The chain uses TRBV3-1 and TRBJ2-3; D is ambiguous. This CDR3 has 16 amino acids. Germline V CDR1 and CDR2: LGHDT, YNNKEL (reference sequence). V was cut by 1 base and J by 2 bases, with 13 bases left in between. CDR3 DNA: TGTGCCAGCAGCCAAGGGGGAACGGCATACACAGATACGCAGTATTTT. Its translation: CASSQGGTAYTDTQYF.

This clonotype appeared many times. The chain is built from TRBV6-1 and TRBJ2-7; tentatively, D is TRBD1 (5 bases). The CDR3 loop spans 13 amino acids. The V end was cut by 4 bases, the J end by 2 bases, with 9 bases between. The germline gives CDR1 MNHNS, CDR2 SASEGT. In nucleotides, the CDR3 is TGTGCCAGCAGTGTGACAGTCACCTACGAGCAGTACTTC. This encodes CASSVTVTYEQYF.

This clonotype was counted between two and nine times. The V gene is TRBV10-3, the J gene TRBJ2-5, with 13 bases fitting TRBD2. Germline values: CDR1 ENHRY, CDR2 SYGVKD. After removal of 4 bases from V and 2 bases from J, the junction contained 13 bases not matched to a gene. The CDR3 runs 19 residues. The CDR3 is CAISASIGLAGERQETQYF. The CDR3 DNA reads as TGTGCCATCAGTGCATCGATAGGACTAGCGGGAGAACGGCAAGAGACCCAGTACTTC.

The rearrangement links TRBV20-1 to TRBJ2-1; the match to TRBD2 covers 9 bases. The V segment lost 1 base and the J segment 1 base; nucleotides outside the gene matches: 2. The CDR3 is made up of 15 amino acids. Germline values: CDR1 DFQATT, CDR2 SNEGSKA (reference sequence). Here the CDR3 DNA reads TGCAGTGCTAGAGGACTAGCGGTTTCCTACAATGAGCAGTTCTTC. Amino acids: CSARGLAVSYNEQFF.

The chain employs TRBV29-1 and TRBJ2-6; 8 nucleotides match TRBD1. Losses at the gene ends were 6 bases for V and 0 bases for J; bases not matched to a gene: 13. The CDR3 consists of 18 residues. Germline V CDR1 and CDR2: SQVTM, ANQGSEA. The CDR3 region is CSVGFGRGPGSGANVLTF. CDR3 sequence (DNA): TGCAGCGTCGGATTCGGCAGGGGGCCGGGCTCTGGGGCCAACGTCCTGACTTTC.

Concerning this clonotype: Mismatch with germline at one junction end may stem from a read error. The V and J genes are TRBV5-5 and TRBJ2-7, with D perhaps assigned TRBD1 or TRBD2 (5 bases each). The CDR3 loop spans 15 amino acids. Germline lookup yields CDR1 SGHKS and CDR2 YYEKEE (reference sequence). CDR3 DNA sequence: TGTGCCGGCAGCTTGCTCGGGGCCAGCTCCTACGAGCAGTACTTC. Its protein product is CAGSLLGASSYEQYF. Full variable domain (outside the CDR3, taken from reference TRBV5-5 and TRBJ2-7): DAGVTQSPTHLIKTRGQQVTLRCSPISGHKSVSWYQQVLGQGPQFIFQYYEKEERGRGNFPDRFSARQFPNYSSELNVNALLLGDSALYLCAGSLLGASSYEQYFGPGTRLTVT.

In this sample, this clonotype turned up a few times. CDR3 protein: CSASFASGYEQYF. CDR3 DNA sequence: TGCAGTGCTAGTTTCGCTAGCGGGTACGAGCAGTACTTC. This sequence joins TRBV20-1 and TRBJ2-4; 8 bases line up with TRBD2. The J call may not be correct, given that the DNA end is closer to TRBJ2-7. CDR1 and CDR2 (germline): DFQATT, SNEGSKA (reference sequence). The CDR3 has 13 residues.

The chain has TRBV20-1 and TRBJ2-1; possible D gene TRBD2, 6 bases. Trimming took off 0 bases at V and 4 bases at J, with 16 bases between the two ends. Germline V gene data show CDR1 as DFQATT and CDR2 as SNEGSKA (reference sequence). This CDR3 spans 16 amino acids. The CDR3 spells CSARDPTWGDYNEQFF. CDR3 coding DNA: TGCAGTGCTAGAGACCCGACTTGGGGGGATTACAATGAGCAGTTCTTC.

The chain links TRBV7-6 to TRBJ2-6; D is ambiguous. This CDR3 contains 17 residues. Per the germline V gene, CDR1 is SGHVS and CDR2 is FNYEAQ. V lost 0 bases and J 0 bases, leaving 9 bases between the germline ends. CDR3 coding DNA: TGTGCCAGCAGCTTAGCCCCCCCCAACTCTGGGGCCAACGTCCTGACTTTC. This translates into CASSLAPPNSGANVLTF.

This rearrangement joins TRBV5-1 to TRBJ2-5; 9 bases agree with TRBD2. J was trimmed by 5 bases and V by 3 bases; bases with no gene match: 8. The CDR3 consists of 15 residues. CDR1 and CDR2 (germline): SGHRS, YFSETQ. The CDR3 spells CASSSSSGDGETQYF. The CDR3 DNA follows: TGCGCCAGCAGCTCGTCTAGCGGGGATGGGGAGACCCAGTACTTC.

The gene calls are TRBV5-1 and TRBJ1-2; D remains unclear. The CDR3 length is 15 residues. Trimming left V 0 bases short and J 0 bases short, with 9 bases between. Per germline, CDR1 SGHRS and CDR2 YFSETQ. This CDR3 is CASSLAGRPNYGYTF. The CDR3 nucleotides are TGCGCCAGCAGCTTGGCGGGCAGGCCTAACTATGGCTACACCTTC.

The chain couples TRBV20-1 to TRBJ1-5; unclear D gene. Looked up from germline, CDR1 is DFQATT and CDR2 is SNEGSKA (reference sequence). The CDR3 totals 13 residues. The CDR3: CSAARLVDQPQHF. The CDR3 region has the DNA TGCAGCGCGGCCCGATTGGTGGATCAGCCCCAGCATTTT.

The chain has TRBV6-5 and TRBJ2-7; D is perhaps TRBD1 (6 bases). Trimming stripped 0 bases from V and 2 bases from J, with 14 bases between. The germline gives CDR1 MNHEY, CDR2 SVGAGI. The CDR3 runs to 16 residues. The CDR3 coding sequence is TGTGCCAGCAGTTACTCCTCGGACAGCTTACCCTACGAGCAGTACTTC. Translated: CASSYSSDSLPYEQYF.

The chain combines TRBV5-1 with TRBJ1-2; D is perhaps TRBD1 (5 bases). CDR3 size: 15 residues. The V gene lost 3 bases and the J gene lost 1 base, with 13 bases spanning the gap. Germline loops: CDR1 SGHRS, CDR2 YFSETQ. CDR3 residues: CASSYGQHINYGYTF. DNA of the CDR3: TGCGCCAGCAGCTATGGACAACATATTAACTATGGCTACACCTTC. Full variable domain (rest looked up from reference TRBV5-1 and TRBJ1-2): KAGVTQTPRYLIKTRGQQVTLSCSPISGHRSVSWYQQTPGQGLQFLFEYFSETQRNKGNFPGRFSGRQFSNSRSEMNVSTLELGDSALYLCASSYGQHINYGYTFGSGTRLTVV.

The genes are TRBV30 and TRBJ1-1; D is unresolved. The CDR3 is 13 amino acids. Germline V gene sequence: CDR1 GTSNPN, CDR2 SVGIG (reference sequence). Trimming took 4 bases from V and 1 from J, leaving 10 bases between them. CDR3 protein: CAWTTEANTEAFF. The CDR3 nucleotides are TGTGCCTGGACGACTGAGGCGAACACTGAAGCTTTCTTT.

As concerns this clonotype: The junction shows a germline mismatch at one end, possibly a read error. The chain recombines TRBV27 with TRBJ2-3; D is possibly TRBD2 (6 bases). The length of the CDR3 is 15 residues. Germline lookup yields CDR1 MNHEY and CDR2 SMNVEV (reference sequence). The CDR3 DNA reads as TGTGCCAGCAGTTTTAGGCGGGGCCACACAGATGCGCAGTATTTT. Protein product: CASSFRRGHTDAQYF.

The V call is TRBV12-3 or TRBV12-4, the J call TRBJ2-1; TRBD2 aligns across 8 bases. There are 15 residues in the CDR3. V dropped 4 bases and J dropped 4; count of bases not matched to a gene: 6. In DNA form, the CDR3 reads TGTGCCAGCAGTTCGGGACTAGGGTATTACAATGAGCAGTTCTTC. Residues: CASSSGLGYYNEQFF.